This TCR beta chain comes out of a study of T cell responses to AZD1222 COVID-19 vaccine (dated by TCRdb to the early 2020s). Background on the whole study: AZD1222 recipients whose second dose came at about 4 weeks and those whose second dose came at about 12 weeks were combined into one group, since spike-specific TCR depth and breadth did not differ between the two schedules. Trial participants were enrolled by age into subgroups of 18-55, 56-69 and 70-plus years, and 148, 28 and 57 TCR-sequenced participants, respectively, were included in these subgroups. A total of 233 trial participants underwent TCR sequencing, of whom 207 received two doses of AZD1222 and around 26 received two doses of the MenACWY control vaccine.

Looking up the germline V gene (reference sequence) yields CDR1 PRHDT and CDR2 FYEKMQ. Taken from cysteine to phenylalanine, the CDR3 has 11 residues. The DNA shown is the 33-base CDR3, in frame from base 1. V was cut back by 2 bases and J by 4 bases, leaving a gap of 3 bases between them. The CDR3 regions of human TCRbeta chains were analyzed by immunosequencing. As for how the authors treated the data: TCRs in the repertoires were compared against a reference library of SARS-CoV-2-specific TCRs that had been generated with the MIRA antigen-specificity platform. Breadth was defined as the fraction of unique TCRs that were SARS-CoV-2-associated. Depth was defined as the fraction of total T cells that were SARS-CoV-2-associated. Using the MIRA data, each spike-specific TCR was assigned both to the spike region to which the TCR was reactive and to a CD4 or CD8 class. Log10-transformed breadth and depth values were compared by one-way ANOVA with Sidak's multiple comparisons tests. In TCRdb, the immuneACCESS table is reduced to in-frame sequences with V and J assigned. These tables do not hold every clone; where another copy was compared, an unresolved V gene accounts for under half, and the others remain unexplained. V and J calls and clone size come straight from that table; D and trimming were deduced from the DNA. The table for this sample lists 120,000 to 150,000 clones; about nine tenths of them were counted only once. The ten biggest clones cover 5% to 5.5% of the sample.

Findings and caveats that apply to the study as a whole: A significant rise in spike-specific TCR breadth and depth was observed after two AZD1222 doses relative to day 0 and relative to MenACWY recipients. Conclusions about previously exposed vaccinees are limited because only six or seven AZD1222 recipients were SARS-CoV-2 seropositive at baseline. Reportedly, almost half of the unique spike-specific TCRs recognized epitopes lying outside the regions that are mutated in the B.1.351 and B.1.1.7 variants. Participants were mostly white British, with more females than males. The authors suggested clonal diversity may have been underestimated. Because no day 14 peak-response samples were available, the repertoires could be characterized only after the peak T cell response. The whole spike protein was spanned by vaccine-associated CD4 TCRs, and dominant responses were seen in regions 160-218 and 743-854. The 56-69-year group was small, and its depth increase did not reach significance, likely because of low power.

A word on this clone: It has no known antigen specificity. No base qualities exist here, and no much larger clone lies one base off it.

In light of the paper, this sample's time point label describes: baseline before first vaccination. Vaccinee samples were obtained from the UK trials COV001 and COV002, which included a single-blind randomized controlled phase 2/3 trial of AZD1222 (ChAdOx1 nCoV-19) in healthy adults. For TCRbeta chain sequencing, PBMC samples from trial participants were taken at day 0 and at day 28 after the second dose. Recombination linked TRBV13 to TRBJ2-7; no D gene is confidently identified. Source: peripheral blood, taken on day 0 of AZD1222 vaccination. The sequence came from an adult in good health. The nucleotide sequence reads TGTGCCAGCAGCTTAACGTACGAGCAGTACTTC. It translates to CASSLTYEQYF.